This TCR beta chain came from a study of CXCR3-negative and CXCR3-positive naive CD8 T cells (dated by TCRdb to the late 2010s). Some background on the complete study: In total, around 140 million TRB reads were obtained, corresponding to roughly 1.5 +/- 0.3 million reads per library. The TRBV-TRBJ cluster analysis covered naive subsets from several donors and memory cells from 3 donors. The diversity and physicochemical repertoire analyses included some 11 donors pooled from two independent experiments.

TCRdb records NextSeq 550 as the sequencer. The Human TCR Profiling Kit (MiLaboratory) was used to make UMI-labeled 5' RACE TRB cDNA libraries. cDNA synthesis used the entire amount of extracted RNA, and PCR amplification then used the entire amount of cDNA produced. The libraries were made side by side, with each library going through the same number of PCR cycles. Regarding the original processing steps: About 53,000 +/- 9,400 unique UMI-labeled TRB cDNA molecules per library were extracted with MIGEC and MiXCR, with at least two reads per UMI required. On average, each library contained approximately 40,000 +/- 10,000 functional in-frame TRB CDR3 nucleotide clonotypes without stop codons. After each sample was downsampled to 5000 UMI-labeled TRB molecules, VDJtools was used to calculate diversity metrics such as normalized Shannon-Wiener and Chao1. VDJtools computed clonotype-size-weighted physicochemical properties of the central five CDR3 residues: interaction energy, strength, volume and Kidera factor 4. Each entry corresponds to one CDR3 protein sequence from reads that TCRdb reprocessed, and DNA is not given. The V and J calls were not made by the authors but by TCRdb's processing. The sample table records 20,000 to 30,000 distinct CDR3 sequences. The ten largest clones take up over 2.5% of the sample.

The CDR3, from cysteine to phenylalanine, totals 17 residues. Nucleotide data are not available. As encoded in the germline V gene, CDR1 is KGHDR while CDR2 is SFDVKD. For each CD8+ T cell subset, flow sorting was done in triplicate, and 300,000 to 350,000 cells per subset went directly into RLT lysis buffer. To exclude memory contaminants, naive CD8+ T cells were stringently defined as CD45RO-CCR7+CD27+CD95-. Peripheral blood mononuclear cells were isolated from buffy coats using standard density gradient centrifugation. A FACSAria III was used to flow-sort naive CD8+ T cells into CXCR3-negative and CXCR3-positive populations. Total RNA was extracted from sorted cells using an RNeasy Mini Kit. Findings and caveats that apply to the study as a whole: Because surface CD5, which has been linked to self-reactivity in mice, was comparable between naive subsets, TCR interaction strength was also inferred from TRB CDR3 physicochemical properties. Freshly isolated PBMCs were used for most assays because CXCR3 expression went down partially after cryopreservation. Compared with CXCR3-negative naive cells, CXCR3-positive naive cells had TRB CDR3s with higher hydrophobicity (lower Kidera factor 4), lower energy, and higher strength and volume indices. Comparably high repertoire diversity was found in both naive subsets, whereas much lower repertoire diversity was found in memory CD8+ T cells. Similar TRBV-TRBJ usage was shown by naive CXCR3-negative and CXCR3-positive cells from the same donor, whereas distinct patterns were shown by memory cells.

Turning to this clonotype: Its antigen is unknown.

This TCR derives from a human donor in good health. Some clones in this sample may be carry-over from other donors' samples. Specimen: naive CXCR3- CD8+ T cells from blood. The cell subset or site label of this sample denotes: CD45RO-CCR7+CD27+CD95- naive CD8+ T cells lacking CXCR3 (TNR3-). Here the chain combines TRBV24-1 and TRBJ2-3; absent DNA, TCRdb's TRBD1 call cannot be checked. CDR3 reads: CATSDRTGGSTTDTQYF.